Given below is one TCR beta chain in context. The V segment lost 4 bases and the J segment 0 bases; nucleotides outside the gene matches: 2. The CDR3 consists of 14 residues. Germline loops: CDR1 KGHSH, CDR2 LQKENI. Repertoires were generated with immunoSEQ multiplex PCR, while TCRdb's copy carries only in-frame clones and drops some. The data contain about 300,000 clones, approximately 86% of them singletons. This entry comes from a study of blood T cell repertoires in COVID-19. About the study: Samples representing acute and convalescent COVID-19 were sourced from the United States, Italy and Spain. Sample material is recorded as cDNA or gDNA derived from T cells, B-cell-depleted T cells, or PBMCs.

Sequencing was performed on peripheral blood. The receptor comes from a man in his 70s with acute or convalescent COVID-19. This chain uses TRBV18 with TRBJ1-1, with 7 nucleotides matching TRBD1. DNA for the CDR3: TGTGCCAGCTCACTACAGGGGTTGAACACTGAAGCTTTCTTT. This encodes CASSLQGLNTEAFF. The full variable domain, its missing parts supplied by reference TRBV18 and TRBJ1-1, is NAGVMQNPRHLVRRRGQEARLRCSPMKGHSHVYWYRQLPEEGLKFMVYLQKENIIDESGMPKERFSAEFPKEGPSILRIQQVVRGDSAAYFCASSLQGLNTEAFFGQGTRLTVV.